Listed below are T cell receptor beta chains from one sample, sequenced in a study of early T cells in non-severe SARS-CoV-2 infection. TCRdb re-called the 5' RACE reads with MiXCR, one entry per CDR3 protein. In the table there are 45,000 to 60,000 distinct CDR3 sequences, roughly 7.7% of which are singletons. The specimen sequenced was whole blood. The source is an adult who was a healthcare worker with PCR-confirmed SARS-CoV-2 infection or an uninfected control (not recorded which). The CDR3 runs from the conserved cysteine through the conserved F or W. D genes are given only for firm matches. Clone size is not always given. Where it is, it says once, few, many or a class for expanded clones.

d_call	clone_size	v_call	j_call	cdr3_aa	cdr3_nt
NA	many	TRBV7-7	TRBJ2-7	CASSPSFRGEQYF	TGTGCCAGCAGCCCTTCTTTCAGGGGCGAGCAGTACTTC
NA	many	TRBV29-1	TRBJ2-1	CSVPSPPQEQFF	TGCAGCGTTCCAAGTCCGCCTCAGGAGCAGTTCTTC
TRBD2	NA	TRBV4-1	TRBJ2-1	CASSQGTSGTYNEQFF	TGCGCCAGCAGCCAAGGGACTAGCGGGACCTACAATGAGCAGTTCTTC
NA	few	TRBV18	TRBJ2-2	CASSLKRTNTGELFF	TGTGCCAGCTCACTGAAGAGAACAAACACCGGGGAGCTGTTTTTT
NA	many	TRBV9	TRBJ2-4	CASSVATGGGDIQYF	TGTGCCAGCAGCGTAGCTACGGGGGGCGGGGACATTCAGTACTTC
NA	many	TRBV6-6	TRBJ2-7	CASSYNLWGVRDYEQYF	TGTGCCAGCAGTTACAACCTCTGGGGAGTAAGGGACTACGAGCAGTACTTC
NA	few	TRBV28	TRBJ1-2	CASSPEGRGYTF	TGTGCCAGCTCACCCGAAGGGAGAGGCTACACCTTC
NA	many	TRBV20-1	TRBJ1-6	CSASPSSYNSPLHF	TGCAGTGCGTCCCCGAGCTCCTATAATTCACCCCTCCACTTT
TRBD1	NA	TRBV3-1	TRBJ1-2	CASSQGGTGDGYTF	TGTGCCAGCAGCCAAGGTGGGACAGGGGATGGCTACACCTTC
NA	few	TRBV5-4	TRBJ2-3	CASSLYRTDTQYF	TGTGCCAGCAGCTTGTACCGCACAGATACGCAGTATTTT
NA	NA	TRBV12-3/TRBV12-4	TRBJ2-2	CASSRTNTGELFF	TGTGCCAGCAGCCGGACGAACACCGGGGAGCTGTTTTTT
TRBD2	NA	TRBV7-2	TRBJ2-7	CASRRGVAGAYEQYF	TGTGCCAGCAGGAGAGGGGTAGCGGGGGCCTACGAGCAGTACTTC
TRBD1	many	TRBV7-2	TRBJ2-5	CASSPRDRGETQYF	TGTGCCAGCAGCCCCCGGGACAGGGGTGAGACCCAGTACTTC
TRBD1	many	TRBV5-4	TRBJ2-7	CASSARGTGGYEQYF	TGTGCCAGCAGCGCGAGGGGGACAGGGGGGTACGAGCAGTACTTC
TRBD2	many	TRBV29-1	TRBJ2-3	CSVGEAGVGTDTQYF	TGCAGCGTTGGGGAAGCGGGAGTAGGCACAGATACGCAGTATTTT
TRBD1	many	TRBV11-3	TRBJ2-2	CASSLSRDRGPDTGELFF	TGTGCCAGCAGCTTATCCCGGGACAGGGGGCCAGACACCGGGGAGCTGTTTTTT
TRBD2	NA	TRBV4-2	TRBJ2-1	CASSQDPQREIYNEQFF	TGTGCCAGCAGCCAAGATCCCCAGCGGGAGATATACAATGAGCAGTTCTTC
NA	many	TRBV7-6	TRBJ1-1	CASSLAPQGNTEAFF	TGTGCCAGCAGCTTAGCGCCTCAGGGGAACACTGAAGCTTTCTTT
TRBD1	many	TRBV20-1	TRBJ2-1	CSARTGKAESYNEQFF	TGCAGTGCTCGGACAGGTAAAGCCGAATCCTACAATGAGCAGTTCTTC
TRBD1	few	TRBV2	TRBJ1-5	CASSEGGGTASNQPQHF	TGTGCCAGCAGTGAGGGTGGAGGGACAGCTAGCAATCAGCCCCAGCATTTT
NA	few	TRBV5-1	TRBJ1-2	CASSLDGDYGYTF	TGCGCCAGCAGCCTTGACGGGGACTATGGCTACACCTTC
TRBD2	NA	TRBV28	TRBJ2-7	CASKTSGPYEQYF	TGTGCCAGTAAGACTAGCGGACCCTACGAGCAGTACTTC
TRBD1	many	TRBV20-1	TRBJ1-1	CSARDVQGIGEAFF	TGCAGTGCTAGAGACGTACAGGGGATTGGTGAAGCTTTCTTT
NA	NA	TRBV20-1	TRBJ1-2	CSARDGGRWDYGYTF	TGCAGTGCTAGAGATGGGGGACGTTGGGACTATGGCTACACCTTC
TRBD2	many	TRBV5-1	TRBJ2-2	CASSVAGPNTGELFF	TGCGCCAGCAGCGTAGCGGGACCGAACACCGGGGAGCTGTTTTTT
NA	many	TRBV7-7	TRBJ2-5	CASSFSRGPQETQYF	TGTGCCAGCAGCTTCAGCAGGGGCCCCCAAGAGACCCAGTACTTC
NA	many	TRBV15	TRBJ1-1	CATSRGKVGTEAFF	TGTGCCACCAGCAGAGGGAAGGTGGGCACTGAAGCTTTCTTT
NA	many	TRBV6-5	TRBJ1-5	CASSLAGGEQPQHF	TGTGCCAGCAGCCTCGCGGGGGGCGAGCAGCCCCAGCATTTT
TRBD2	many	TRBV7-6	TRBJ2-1	CASSLVTSFTYNEQFF	TGTGCCAGCAGCTTAGTGACTAGCTTTACCTACAATGAGCAGTTCTTC
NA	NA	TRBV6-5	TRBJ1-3	CASSYSRPSGQGNTIYF	TGTGCCAGCAGTTACTCGAGGCCAAGCGGACAAGGAAACACCATATATTTT
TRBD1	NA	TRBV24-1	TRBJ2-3	CATSDPQGATPDTQYF	TGTGCCACCAGTGATCCGCAGGGGGCCACGCCAGATACGCAGTATTTT
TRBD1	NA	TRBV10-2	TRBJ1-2	CASTPGGTGRGYTF	TGCGCCAGCACCCCCGGCGGGACAGGGCGAGGCTACACCTTC
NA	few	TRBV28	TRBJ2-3	CASSSPTAVQYF	TGTGCCAGCAGTTCCCCAACGGCGGTGCAGTATTTT
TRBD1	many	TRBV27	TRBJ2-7	CASSGRQGRHEQYF	TGTGCCAGCAGTGGTCGACAGGGGAGGCACGAGCAGTACTTC
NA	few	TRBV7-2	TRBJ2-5	CASSSPQEETQYF	TGTGCCAGCAGCTCCCCCCAGGAAGAGACCCAGTACTTC
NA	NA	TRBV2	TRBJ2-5	CASRRTEQETQYF	TGTGCCAGCAGGAGAACTGAGCAAGAGACCCAGTACTTC
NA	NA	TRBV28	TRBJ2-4	CASGRTPENIQYF	TGTGCCAGCGGGCGCACGCCGGAAAACATTCAGTACTTC
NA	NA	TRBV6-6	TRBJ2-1	CASSLGPGEQFF	TGTGCCAGCAGTTTGGGACCGGGTGAGCAGTTCTTC
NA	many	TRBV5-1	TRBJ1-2	CASSLGQFDGYTF	TGCGCCAGCAGCTTGGGACAGTTCGATGGCTACACCTTC